The rows below give T cell receptor beta chains drawn from one sample of a study of T cell responses to AZD1222 COVID-19 vaccine. Profiling relied on immunoSEQ multiplex PCR, and the TCRdb table lists in-frame clones only, not all of them. The data show more than 250,000 clones, 90% to 95% seen once. Sequencing was performed on peripheral blood, taken on day 0 of AZD1222 vaccination. Receptor source: an adult in good health. CDR3s include the opening cysteine and the closing phenylalanine or tryptophan. A D gene is named only where the DNA matches it firmly. Expanded clones get a size class; other rows say once, few or many, or leave the size out.

size	V	D	J	CDR3	DNA
once	TRBV4-1	.	TRBJ1-1	CASSQVSSVVAEAFF	TGCGCCAGCAGCCAAGTTTCCTCGGTAGTCGCTGAAGCTTTCTTT
.	TRBV5-1	.	TRBJ1-5	CASSLGGGVGPQHF	TGCGCCAGCAGCTTAGGGGGTGGGGTAGGGCCCCAGCATTTT
.	TRBV30	.	TRBJ2-7	CAWSRQTLYEQYF	TGTGCCTGGAGTCGGCAGACCCTCTACGAGCAGTACTTC
.	TRBV6-2/TRBV6-3	TRBD2	TRBJ2-2	CASSIGLAAGELFF	TGTGCCAGCAGTATCGGACTAGCGGCCGGGGAGCTGTTTTTT
.	TRBV7-6	TRBD1	TRBJ2-3	CASSPGTGADTQYF	TGTGCCAGCAGCCCCGGGACAGGGGCAGATACGCAGTATTTT
few	TRBV7-3	TRBD1	TRBJ2-6	CASSPGQGRFGANVLTF	TGTGCCAGCAGCCCGGGACAGGGAAGATTTGGGGCCAACGTCCTGACTTTC
.	TRBV12-3/TRBV12-4	TRBD2	TRBJ2-5	CASSFRTSETQYF	TGTGCCAGCAGTTTCCGGACTAGCGAGACCCAGTACTTC
.	TRBV7-9	.	TRBJ2-3	CASSLGDPSTDTQYF	TGTGCCAGCAGCTTAGGGGATCCTAGCACAGATACGCAGTATTTT
.	TRBV12-3/TRBV12-4	.	TRBJ2-2	CACPGPGGRELFF	TGTGCCTGCCCCGGACCCGGAGGAAGGGAGCTGTTTTTT
once	TRBV7-3	TRBD1	TRBJ1-2	CASSLTVGQGASGYTF	TGTGCCAGCAGCTTAACCGTCGGCCAGGGGGCGTCCGGCTACACCTTC
.	TRBV3-1/TRBV3-2	.	TRBJ2-7	CASSRLDSWASYEQYF	TGTGCCAGCAGCCGACTAGACAGTTGGGCCTCCTACGAGCAGTACTTC
.	TRBV7-2	.	TRBJ2-1	CASSPPWGASYNEQFF	TGTGCCAGCAGCCCACCGTGGGGGGCCTCCTACAATGAGCAGTTCTTC
.	TRBV28	.	TRBJ1-4	CASSPSGGINEKLFF	TGTGCCAGCAGTCCTAGTGGGGGGATCAATGAAAAACTGTTTTTT
.	TRBV7-9	.	TRBJ2-1	CASSLRTASNNEQFF	TGTGCCAGCAGCTTACGGACGGCTAGTAACAATGAGCAGTTCTTC
.	TRBV28	TRBD1	TRBJ2-3	CASSFRDRDTDTQYF	TGTGCCAGCAGTTTCCGGGACAGGGACACAGATACGCAGTATTTT
.	TRBV27	TRBD1	TRBJ1-3	CASSLSPPGGFGNTIYF	TGTGCCAGCAGTTTATCCCCGCCAGGGGGCTTTGGAAACACCATATATTTT
.	TRBV12-3/TRBV12-4	.	TRBJ1-2	CASSPSGVGGYTF	TGTGCCAGCAGCCCTTCGGGGGTAGGAGGCTACACCTTC
once	TRBV11-2	.	TRBJ2-1	CASSRRGVDNEQFF	TGTGCCAGCAGCCGGAGAGGGGTTGACAATGAGCAGTTCTTC
.	TRBV3-1/TRBV3-2	TRBD2	TRBJ2-1	CASSPLAGGINEQFF	TGTGCCAGCAGCCCTCTAGCGGGGGGTATTAATGAGCAGTTCTTC
.	TRBV5-4	.	TRBJ2-1	CASSLGGANEQFF	TGTGCCAGCAGCTTGGGGGGGGCGAATGAGCAGTTCTTC
.	TRBV3-1/TRBV3-2	.	TRBJ1-4	CASSLRTGTNEKLFF	TGTGCCAGCAGCCTCCGAACAGGGACTAATGAAAAACTGTTTTTT
.	TRBV6-2/TRBV6-3	TRBD1	TRBJ1-1	CASSYAGTDTEAFF	TGTGCCAGCAGTTATGCCGGGACAGACACTGAAGCTTTCTTT
once	TRBV15	TRBD1	TRBJ1-2	CATSRGTGYGYTF	TGTGCCACCAGCAGAGGGACAGGATATGGCTACACCTTC
.	TRBV28	.	TRBJ2-2	CASKGTTRGTGELFF	TGTGCCAGCAAGGGTACGACTCGGGGCACCGGGGAGCTGTTTTTT
.	TRBV7-2	TRBD1	TRBJ1-1	CASSLWTGHIRAEAFF	TGTGCCAGCAGCCTCTGGACAGGGCATATTCGTGCTGAAGCTTTCTTT
.	TRBV15	.	TRBJ2-1	CATSRDGRLGRGDEQFF	TGTGCCACCAGCAGAGATGGTCGACTAGGGAGGGGGGATGAGCAGTTCTTC
.	TRBV28	.	TRBJ1-1	CASRPPGQTNTEAFF	TGTGCCAGCAGACCCCCGGGACAAACGAACACTGAAGCTTTCTTT
.	TRBV27	.	TRBJ1-1	CASSLGESTTEAFF	TGTGCCAGCAGTTTAGGGGAGTCGACCACTGAAGCTTTCTTT
.	TRBV3-1/TRBV3-2	.	TRBJ2-4	CASSQDLQNIQYF	TGTGCCAGCAGCCAAGATCTTCAAAACATTCAGTACTTC
.	TRBV4-1	.	TRBJ2-1	CASSQVGSGENEQFF	TGCGCCAGCAGCCAAGTGGGGTCAGGGGAGAATGAGCAGTTCTTC
.	TRBV20-1	.	TRBJ1-1	CSARTDTEAFF	TGCAGTGCTAGAACGGACACTGAAGCTTTCTTT
.	TRBV7-2	.	TRBJ2-3	CASSLAISADTQYF	TGTGCCAGCAGCTTAGCGATTTCGGCAGATACGCAGTATTTT